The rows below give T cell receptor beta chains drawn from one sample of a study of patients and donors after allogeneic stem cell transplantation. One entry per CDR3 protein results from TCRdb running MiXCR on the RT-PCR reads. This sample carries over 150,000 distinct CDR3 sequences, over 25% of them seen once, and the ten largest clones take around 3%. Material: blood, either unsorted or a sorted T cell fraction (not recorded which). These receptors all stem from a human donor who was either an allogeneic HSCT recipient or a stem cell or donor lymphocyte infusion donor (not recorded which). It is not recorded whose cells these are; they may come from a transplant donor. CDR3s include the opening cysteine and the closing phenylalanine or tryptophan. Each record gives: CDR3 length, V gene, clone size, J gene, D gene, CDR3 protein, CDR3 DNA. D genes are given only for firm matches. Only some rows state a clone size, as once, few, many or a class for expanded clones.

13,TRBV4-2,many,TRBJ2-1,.,CASSQGGRDEQFF,TGTGCCAGCAGCCAAGGGGGCAGAGATGAGCAGTTCTTC
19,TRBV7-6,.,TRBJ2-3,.,CASSAIDSSLPLSTDTQYF,TGTGCCAGCAGCGCGATAGACAGTTCACTACCCCTTAGCACAGATACGCAGTATTTT
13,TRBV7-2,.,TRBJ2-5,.,CASSFVRQETQYF,TGTGCCAGCAGCTTTGTACGGCAAGAGACCCAGTACTTC
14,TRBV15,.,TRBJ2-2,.,CATSQAANTGELSF,TGTGCCACCAGCCAAGCGGCGAACACCGGGGAGCTGTCTTTT
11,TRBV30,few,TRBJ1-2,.,CAWRRNYGYTF,TGTGCCTGGAGGAGGAACTATGGCTACACCTTC
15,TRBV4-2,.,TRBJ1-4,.,CASSPSRAPNVKLFF,TGTGCCAGCAGCCCCTCTAGGGCACCTAATGTAAAACTGTTTTTT
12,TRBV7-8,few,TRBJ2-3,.,CASSYERDTQYF,TGTGCCAGCAGCTACGAGAGAGATACGCAGTATTTT
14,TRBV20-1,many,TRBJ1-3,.,CSARPDSTGNTIYF,TGCAGTGCTAGACCCGACAGCACTGGAAACACCATATATTTT
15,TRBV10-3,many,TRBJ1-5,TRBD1,CAISPGQVDNQPQHF,TGTGCCATCAGCCCTGGACAGGTCGATAATCAGCCCCAGCATTTT
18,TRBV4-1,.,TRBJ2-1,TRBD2,CASSPFWGGAVEWDEQFF,TGCGCCAGCAGCCCCTTTTGGGGAGGGGCTGTCGAGTGGGATGAGCAGTTCTTC
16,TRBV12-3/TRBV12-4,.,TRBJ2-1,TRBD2,CASRRTSGIAGDEQFF,TGTGCCAGCAGACGGACTAGCGGGATCGCAGGGGATGAGCAGTTCTTC
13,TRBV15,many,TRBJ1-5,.,CATSRDKGRPQHF,TGTGCCACCAGCAGAGATAAGGGCAGGCCCCAGCATTTT
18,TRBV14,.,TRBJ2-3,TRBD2,CASSQYRGTSLLTDTQYF,TGTGCCAGCAGCCAATACCGCGGGACTAGCCTCCTCACAGATACGCAGTATTTT
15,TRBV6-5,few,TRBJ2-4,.,CASSYQLGPGNIQYF,TGTGCCAGCAGTTACCAGCTTGGCCCAGGAAACATTCAGTACTTC
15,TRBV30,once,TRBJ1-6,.,CAWSVTGGHNSPLHF,TGTGCCTGGAGTGTTACCGGCGGTCATAATTCACCCCTCCACTTT
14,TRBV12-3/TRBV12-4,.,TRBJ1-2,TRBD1,CASSPDRVGDGYTF,TGTGCCAGCAGTCCCGACAGGGTAGGTGACGGCTACACCTTC
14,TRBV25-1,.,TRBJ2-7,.,CASSAHQPLDEQYF,TGTGCCAGCAGTGCACACCAGCCGCTGGACGAGCAGTACTTC
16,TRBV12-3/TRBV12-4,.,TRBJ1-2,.,CASSFGAGVLGYGYTF,TGTGCCAGCAGTTTCGGGGCAGGGGTTCTGGGCTATGGCTACACCTTC
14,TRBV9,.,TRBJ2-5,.,CASSAQGNQETQYF,TGTGCCAGCAGCGCCCAGGGGAACCAAGAGACCCAGTACTTC
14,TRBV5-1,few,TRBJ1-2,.,CASRSTEDALGYTF,TGCGCCAGCAGATCGACCGAGGACGCCTTGGGCTACACCTTC
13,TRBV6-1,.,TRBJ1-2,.,CASTEEVGAGYTF,TGTGCCAGCACCGAGGAGGTCGGGGCAGGCTACACCTTC
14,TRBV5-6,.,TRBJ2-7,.,CASSLSGTSYEQYF,TGTGCCAGCAGCTTATCCGGGACTTCGTACGAGCAGTACTTC
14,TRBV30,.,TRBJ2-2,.,CAWSSGINTGELFF,TGTGCCTGGAGTAGTGGGATTAACACCGGGGAGCTGTTTTTT
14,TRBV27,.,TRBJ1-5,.,CASSSDSSNQPQHF,TGTGCCAGCAGTTCAGACAGTAGCAATCAGCCCCAGCATTTT
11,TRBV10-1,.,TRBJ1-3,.,CATGSGNTIYF,TGCGCCACCGGGAGCGGGAACACCATATATTTT
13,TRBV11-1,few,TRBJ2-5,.,CASSLYWRETQYF,TGTGCCAGCAGCTTATACTGGAGGGAGACCCAGTACTTC
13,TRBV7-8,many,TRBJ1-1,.,CASSFPYNTEAFF,TGTGCCAGCAGCTTCCCCTATAACACTGAAGCTTTCTTT
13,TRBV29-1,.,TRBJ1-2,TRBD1,CSVGRDRDYGYTF,TGCAGCGTCGGGAGGGACAGGGACTATGGCTACACCTTC
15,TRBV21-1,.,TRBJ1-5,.,CASSKAETDNQPQHF,TGTGCCAGCAGCAAAGCTGAAACGGACAATCAGCCCCAGCATTTT
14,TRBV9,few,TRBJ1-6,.,CASSVVEGNSPLHF,TGTGCCAGCAGCGTAGTGGAGGGCAATTCACCCCTCCACTTT
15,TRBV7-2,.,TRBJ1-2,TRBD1,CASSLEGQVGLGYTF,TGTGCCAGCAGCTTAGAGGGACAGGTCGGACTTGGCTACACCTTC
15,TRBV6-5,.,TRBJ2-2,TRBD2,CASSGGLAGGGELFF,TGTGCCAGCAGCGGGGGACTAGCGGGTGGCGGGGAGCTGTTTTTT
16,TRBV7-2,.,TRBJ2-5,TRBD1,CASTIPDRGPRETQYF,TGTGCCAGCACAATTCCGGACAGGGGGCCTAGAGAGACCCAGTACTTC
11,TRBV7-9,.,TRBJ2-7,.,CASMDALEQYF,TGTGCCAGCATGGACGCCCTCGAGCAGTACTTC
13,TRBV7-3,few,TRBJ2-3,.,CASSLITTDTQYF,TGTGCCAGCAGCTTAATAACGACAGATACGCAGTATTTT
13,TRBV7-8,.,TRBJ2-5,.,CASSPGRRETQYF,TGTGCCAGCAGCCCCGGTCGTAGGGAGACCCAGTACTTC
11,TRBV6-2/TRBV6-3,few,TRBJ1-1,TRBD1,CASSRTGKAFF,TGTGCCAGCAGCCGGACAGGGAAAGCTTTCTTT
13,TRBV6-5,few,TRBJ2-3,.,CASSYGERDTQYF,TGTGCCAGCAGTTACGGGGAAAGAGATACGCAGTATTTT
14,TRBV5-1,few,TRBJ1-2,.,CASRGAGVGYGYTF,TGCGCCAGCAGAGGCGCAGGGGTGGGCTATGGCTACACCTTC
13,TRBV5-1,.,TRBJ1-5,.,CASSLGGDQPQHF,TGCGCCAGCAGCTTGGGAGGGGATCAGCCCCAGCATTTT
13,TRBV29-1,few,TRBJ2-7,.,CSATGTYRLEQYF,TGCAGCGCGACCGGGACTTACAGACTGGAGCAGTACTTC
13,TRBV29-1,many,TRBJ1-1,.,CSAQVAGDAEAFF,TGCAGCGCGCAAGTAGCCGGAGACGCTGAAGCTTTCTTT
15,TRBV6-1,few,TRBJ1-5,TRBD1,CASSGTGGIDQPQHF,TGTGCCAGCAGTGGGACAGGGGGGATAGATCAGCCCCAGCATTTT
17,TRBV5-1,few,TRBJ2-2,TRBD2,CASSFRTSRGVTGELFF,TGCGCCAGCAGCTTCCGGACTAGCAGGGGTGTAACCGGGGAGCTGTTTTTT
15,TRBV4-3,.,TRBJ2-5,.,CASSQGSDHQETQYF,TGCGCCAGCAGCCAAGGATCGGACCACCAAGAGACCCAGTACTTC
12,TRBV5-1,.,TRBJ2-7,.,CASSFDGYEQYF,TGCGCCAGCAGCTTCGACGGCTACGAGCAGTACTTC
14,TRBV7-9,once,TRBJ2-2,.,CASSYQPNTGELFF,TGTGCCAGCAGCTATCAACCGAACACCGGGGAGCTGTTTTTT
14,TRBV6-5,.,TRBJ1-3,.,CASSYGASGNTIYF,TGTGCCAGCAGTTACGGGGCCTCTGGAAACACCATATATTTT
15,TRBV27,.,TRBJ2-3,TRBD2,CASSSRAGGTDTQYF,TGTGCCAGTAGTTCGCGAGCGGGAGGTACAGATACGCAGTATTTT
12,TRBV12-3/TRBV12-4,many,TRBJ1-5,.,CASRGANQPQHF,TGTGCCAGCAGGGGGGCGAATCAGCCCCAGCATTTT
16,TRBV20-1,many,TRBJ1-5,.,CSARNQDLRGNQPQHF,TGCAGTGCTAGGAACCAGGACCTGAGGGGCAATCAGCCCCAGCATTTT
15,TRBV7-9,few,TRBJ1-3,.,CASSGWWGSGNTIYF,TGTGCCAGCAGCGGGTGGTGGGGTTCTGGAAACACCATATATTTT
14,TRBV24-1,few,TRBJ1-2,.,CATSDFRAGVGYTF,TGTGCCACCAGTGATTTCAGGGCAGGAGTTGGCTACACCTTC
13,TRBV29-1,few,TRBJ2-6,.,CSVRAGSSNVLTF,TGCAGCGTTCGGGCAGGGTCCTCCAACGTCCTGACTTTC
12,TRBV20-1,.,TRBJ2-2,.,CSAEPPFGELFF,TGCAGTGCGGAACCGCCCTTTGGTGAGCTGTTTTTT
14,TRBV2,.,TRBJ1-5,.,CASGRGRSNQPQHF,TGTGCCAGCGGACGGGGTCGAAGCAATCAGCCCCAGCATTTT
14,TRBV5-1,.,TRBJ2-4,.,CASRIRRAGDIQYF,TGCGCCAGCAGGATCCGGAGGGCCGGGGACATTCAGTACTTC
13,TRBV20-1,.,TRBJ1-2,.,CSARDASYYGYTF,TGCAGTGCTAGAGATGCCAGCTACTATGGCTACACCTTC